This T cell receptor (beta chain) was profiled in a study of CD8 T cells in Susac syndrome. Overall study context: The Susac syndrome patients that were sequenced included more than 5 with active disease and under 10 in remission. When blood was drawn, patients with Susac syndrome were on intravenous immunoglobulin alone, on corticosteroids, or therapy-naive.

With random hexamers, reverse transcription was performed on roughly 0.45 to 1 ug of RNA. TCRdb redid the calling of the immunoSEQ multiplex PCR reads with MiXCR, one entry per CDR3 protein. The table has under 200,000 distinct CDR3 sequences, about 91% seen once. This clonotype appeared a single time. The CDR3 spans 11 residues. With 6 bases removed from V and 4 bases from J, the gap between germline ends came to 7 bases. From germline, CDR1 is MDHEN and CDR2 SYDVKM. High-throughput TCR beta sequencing covered peripheral CD8+ and CD4+ T cells. The patients with Susac syndrome satisfied recently defined diagnostic criteria for either definite or probable disease.

The sequence was collected from a human donor with Susac syndrome. The chain combines TRBV28 with TRBJ2-7; D call uncertain. Material: CD4+ T cells from PBMCs. The CDR3 region has the DNA TGTGCCAGCAGGACGAATTACGAGCAGTACTTC. Translating gives CASRTNYEQYF.